These T cell receptor beta chains were read from a single sample in a study of blood T cell repertoires in COVID-19. Produced via immunoSEQ multiplex PCR; TCRdb's table is partial and in-frame only. This table has 300,000 to 350,000 clones, about 86% appearing once. The sequencing sample was made of peripheral blood. The source is a man aged 25 to 40 with active or convalescent COVID-19. Both conserved end residues are part of each CDR3. A D gene is named only where the DNA matches it firmly. Clone sizes are given selectively: once, few, many, or a class where the clone is expanded.

V gene,J gene,D gene,clone size,CDR3 DNA,CDR3 protein
TRBV3-1/TRBV3-2,TRBJ2-1,-,-,TGTGCCAGCAGCCAAGGACTTTACAATGAGCAGTTCTTC,CASSQGLYNEQFF
TRBV29-1,TRBJ2-3,TRBD2,-,TGCAGCGTGCCCGGACTAGTAACAGATACGCAGTATTTT,CSVPGLVTDTQYF
TRBV9,TRBJ2-6,TRBD1,-,TGTGCCAGCTCAACCCCGGGACAGAGCACTGTCCTGACTTTC,CASSTPGQSTVLTF
TRBV7-3,TRBJ2-1,TRBD2,-,TGTGCCAGCAGCTTCTCCGGGAGGAATGAGCAGTTCTTC,CASSFSGRNEQFF
TRBV6-5,TRBJ1-2,-,-,TGTGCCAGCAGGGAGGGGTCTAACTATGGCTACACCTTC,CASREGSNYGYTF
TRBV19,TRBJ2-3,-,-,TGTGCCAGTAACATGGCGGCTTCCACAGATACGCAGTATTTT,CASNMAASTDTQYF
TRBV7-9,TRBJ1-2,TRBD1,-,TGTGCCAGCAGCCGCGGACAGGCCACCTATGGCTACACCTTC,CASSRGQATYGYTF
TRBV9,TRBJ2-7,TRBD2,-,TGTGCCAGCAGCGTAGCTACGGGACTAAGCTACGAGCAGTACTTC,CASSVATGLSYEQYF
TRBV15,TRBJ1-5,-,-,TGTGCCACCAGCAGACCCGGACTAGAGAATCAGCCCCAGCATTTT,CATSRPGLENQPQHF
TRBV5-3,TRBJ1-2,-,-,TGTGCCAGAAGCGGGGGCGACGGCTACACCTTC,CARSGGDGYTF
TRBV10-2,TRBJ2-5,TRBD1,-,TGCGCCAGCAGTGAGCCGGGACAGGGGACGAAGACCCAGTACTTC,CASSEPGQGTKTQYF
TRBV5-6,TRBJ2-1,TRBD1,-,TGTGCCAGCAGCTGGGGGCTTGAAGGGGGCGTTAATGAGCAGTTCTTC,CASSWGLEGGVNEQFF
TRBV12-3/TRBV12-4,TRBJ1-6,-,-,TGTGCCAGCAGTTTCAGTTCACCCCTCCACTTT,CASSFSSPLHF
TRBV4-1,TRBJ2-5,TRBD2,-,TGCGCCAGCAGCCAAACCGGGACTAGCAGACAAGAGACCCAGTACTTC,CASSQTGTSRQETQYF
TRBV5-1,TRBJ2-3,-,-,TGCGCCAGCAGCTTTTACCTTCTAAGCACAGATACGCAGTATTTT,CASSFYLLSTDTQYF
TRBV2,TRBJ1-5,TRBD1,-,TGTGCCAGCCGGACAGGGGGCAGGAGCAATCAGCCCCAGCATTTT,CASRTGGRSNQPQHF
TRBV19,TRBJ1-5,-,-,TGTGCCAGTTCCTACAGGGTTGGTTCGAGCAATCAGCCCCAGCATTTT,CASSYRVGSSNQPQHF
TRBV7-8,TRBJ2-7,-,once,TGTGCCAGCAGCTTAGCGCTAGGGGGCTCCTACGAGCAGTACTTC,CASSLALGGSYEQYF
TRBV2,TRBJ1-5,-,once,TGTGCCAGCGCACAGACCGATAGCAATCAGCCCCAGCATTTT,CASAQTDSNQPQHF
TRBV7-9,TRBJ2-7,-,-,TGTGCCAGCAGCCGGAGCTCCTACGAGCAGTACTTC,CASSRSSYEQYF
TRBV3-1/TRBV3-2,TRBJ2-3,-,-,TGTGCCAGCAGCCAAGATGGAGAGGAAGATACGCAGTATTTT,CASSQDGEEDTQYF
TRBV5-6,TRBJ2-5,-,-,TGTGCCAGCAGCTTGTCAGTTGCCGTCGAAGAGACCCAGTACTTC,CASSLSVAVEETQYF
TRBV6-5,TRBJ2-7,-,-,TGTGCCAGCAGTTACTCGGAGGGGACCCCTTTCTACGAGCAGTACTTC,CASSYSEGTPFYEQYF
TRBV7-2,TRBJ2-7,-,-,TGTGCCAGCAGTTCTTCAGCGGCCTATTACGAGCAGTACTTC,CASSSSAAYYEQYF
TRBV6-2/TRBV6-3,TRBJ1-5,-,-,TGTGCCAGCAGTTACTCGATTGGGGGAGGACAGCCCCAGCATTTT,CASSYSIGGGQPQHF
TRBV24-1,TRBJ1-5,-,-,TGTGCCACCAGTTCAGGGTTTGGGATTAGCAATCAGCCCCAGCATTTT,CATSSGFGISNQPQHF
TRBV6-2/TRBV6-3,TRBJ1-2,TRBD1,-,TGTGCCAGCAGTTTATTTGGGACAGTAGGTGGCTACACCTTC,CASSLFGTVGGYTF
TRBV9,TRBJ2-7,-,few,TGTGCCAGCAGCGTAGAACCCGGGTACGAGCAGTACTTC,CASSVEPGYEQYF
TRBV6-1,TRBJ1-1,-,-,TGTGCCAGCAGTGAAGAAGGGGACACCTACCCGGACACTGAAGCTTTCTTT,CASSEEGDTYPDTEAFF
TRBV4-2,TRBJ1-2,TRBD1,-,TGTGCCAGCAGCCCCGTCCCGGGACAGCACGCTCTATCTGGCTACACCTTC,CASSPVPGQHALSGYTF
TRBV11-2,TRBJ2-7,TRBD2,-,TGTGCCAGCAGACCTCTTGGGACTAGCGAGCAGTACTTC,CASRPLGTSEQYF
TRBV28,TRBJ2-1,TRBD2,-,TGTGCCAGCACCGAGACTAGCGGCTACAATGAGCAGTTCTTC,CASTETSGYNEQFF
TRBV19,TRBJ2-1,-,-,TGTGCCAGTAGCTCGACTTACCCCCACAATGAGCAGTTCTTC,CASSSTYPHNEQFF
TRBV6-5,TRBJ1-6,-,once,TGTGCCAGCCGCCGGGACATTCAATCACCCCTCCACTTT,CASRRDIQSPLHF
TRBV5-1,TRBJ2-5,-,once,TGCGCCAGCAGCTTGGCAGTCACCCAAGAGACCCAGTACTTC,CASSLAVTQETQYF
TRBV20-1,TRBJ2-7,TRBD1,-,TGCAGTGCTAGTGTACCGGGACAGAGGATGGCCCCGTACTTC,CSASVPGQRMAPYF
TRBV5-1,TRBJ2-3,TRBD2,-,TGCGCCAGCAGCTATCGGGGGGGCACAGATACGCAGTATTTT,CASSYRGGTDTQYF
TRBV6-5,TRBJ2-1,-,-,TGTGCCAGCAGTTACTCGACTAGCTCCTACAATGAGCAGTTCTTC,CASSYSTSSYNEQFF
TRBV9,TRBJ1-1,TRBD1,-,TGTGCCAGCAGCGTAGCAGGGGGGATGAACACTGAAGCTTTCTTT,CASSVAGGMNTEAFF
TRBV30,TRBJ1-2,-,-,TGTGCCTGGAGCCTAACAGGGTTCCGGGGCTACACCTTC,CAWSLTGFRGYTF
TRBV28,TRBJ1-5,-,-,TGTGCCAGCAGTCCCCGGGAGTCGTTCAATCAGCCCCAGCATTTT,CASSPRESFNQPQHF
TRBV11-2,TRBJ2-5,TRBD2,-,TGTGCCAGCAGACTAGCGGGCGACCAAGAGACCCAGTACTTC,CASRLAGDQETQYF
TRBV6-2/TRBV6-3,TRBJ2-3,-,-,TGTGCCAGCAGTCGACAAAATACGCAGTATTTT,CASSRQNTQYF
TRBV7-9,TRBJ2-3,-,once,TGTGCCAGCAGCTTAGCGGGGGGTTCGGCCCCCGATACGCAGTATTTT,CASSLAGGSAPDTQYF
TRBV18,TRBJ1-1,-,-,TGTGCCAGCTCACCAGAGCCCATGAACACTGAAGCTTTCTTT,CASSPEPMNTEAFF
TRBV29-1,TRBJ1-2,-,once,TGCAGCGCAAGAAGGCAGGGAACGTATGGCTACACCTTC,CSARRQGTYGYTF
TRBV7-8,TRBJ1-3,-,-,TGTGCCAGCAGCTTAGGACAGGCTAGGGATATCGACACCATATATTTT,CASSLGQARDIDTIYF
TRBV12-5,TRBJ1-6,-,few,TGTGCTAGTGGTTTGCCCCCAAATTCACCCCTCCACTTT,CASGLPPNSPLHF